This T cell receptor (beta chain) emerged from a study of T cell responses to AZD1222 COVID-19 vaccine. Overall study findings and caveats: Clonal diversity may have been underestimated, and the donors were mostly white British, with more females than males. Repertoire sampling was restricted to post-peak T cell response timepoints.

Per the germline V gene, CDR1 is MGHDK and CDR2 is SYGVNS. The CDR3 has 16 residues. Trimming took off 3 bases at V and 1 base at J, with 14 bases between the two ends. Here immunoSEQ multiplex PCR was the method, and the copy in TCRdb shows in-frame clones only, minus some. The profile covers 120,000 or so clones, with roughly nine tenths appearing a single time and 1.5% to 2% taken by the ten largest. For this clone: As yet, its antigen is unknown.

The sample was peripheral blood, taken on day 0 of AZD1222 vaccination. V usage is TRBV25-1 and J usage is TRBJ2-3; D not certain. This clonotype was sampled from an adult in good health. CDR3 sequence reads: CASSDQVRGGTDTQYF. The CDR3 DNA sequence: TGTGCCAGCAGTGATCAAGTTCGTGGGGGCACAGATACGCAGTATTTT.